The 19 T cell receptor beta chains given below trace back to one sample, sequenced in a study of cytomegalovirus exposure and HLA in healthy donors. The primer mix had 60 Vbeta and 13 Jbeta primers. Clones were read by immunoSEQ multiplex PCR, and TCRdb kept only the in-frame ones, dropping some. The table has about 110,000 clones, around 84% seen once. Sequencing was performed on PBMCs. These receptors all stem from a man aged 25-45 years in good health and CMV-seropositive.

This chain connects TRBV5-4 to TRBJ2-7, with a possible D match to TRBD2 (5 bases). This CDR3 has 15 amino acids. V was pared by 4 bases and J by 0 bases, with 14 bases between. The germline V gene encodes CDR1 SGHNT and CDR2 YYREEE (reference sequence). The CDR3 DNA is TGTGCCAGCAGCCCCTCAGCGGCTAGCTCCTACGAGCAGTACTTC. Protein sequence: CASSPSAASSYEQYF. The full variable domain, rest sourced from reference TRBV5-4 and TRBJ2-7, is ETGVTQSPTHLIKTRGQQVTLRCSSQSGHNTVSWYQQALGQGPQFIFQYYREEENGRGNFPPRFSGLQFPNYSSELNVNALELDDSALYLCASSPSAASSYEQYFGPGTRLTVT.

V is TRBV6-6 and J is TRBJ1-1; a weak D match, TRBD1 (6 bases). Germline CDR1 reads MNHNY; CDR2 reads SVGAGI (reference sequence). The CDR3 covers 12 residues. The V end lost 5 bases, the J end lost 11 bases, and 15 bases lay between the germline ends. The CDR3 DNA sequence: TGTGCCAGCAGTCCCGGAGGGGGGGCGGCTTTCTTT. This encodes CASSPGGGAAFF.

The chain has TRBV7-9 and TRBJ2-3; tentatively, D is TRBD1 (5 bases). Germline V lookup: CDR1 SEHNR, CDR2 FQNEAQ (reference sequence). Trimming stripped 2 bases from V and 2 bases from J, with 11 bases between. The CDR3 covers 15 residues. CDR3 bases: TGTGCCAGCAGCTTAAGGGTCGGACACACAGATACGCAGTATTTT. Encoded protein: CASSLRVGHTDTQYF.

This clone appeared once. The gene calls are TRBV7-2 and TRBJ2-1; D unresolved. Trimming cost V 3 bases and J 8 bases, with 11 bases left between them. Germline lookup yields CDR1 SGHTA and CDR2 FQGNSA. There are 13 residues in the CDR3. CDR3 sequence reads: CASSFISNHEQFF. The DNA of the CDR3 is TGTGCCAGCAGCTTCATATCTAACCATGAGCAGTTCTTC.

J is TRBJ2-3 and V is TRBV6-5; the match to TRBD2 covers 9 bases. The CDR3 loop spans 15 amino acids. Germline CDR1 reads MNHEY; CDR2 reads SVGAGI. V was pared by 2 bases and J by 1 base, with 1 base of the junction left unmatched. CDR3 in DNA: TGTGCCAGCAGTTACCGGACTAGCGGCACAGATACGCAGTATTTT. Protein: CASSYRTSGTDTQYF.

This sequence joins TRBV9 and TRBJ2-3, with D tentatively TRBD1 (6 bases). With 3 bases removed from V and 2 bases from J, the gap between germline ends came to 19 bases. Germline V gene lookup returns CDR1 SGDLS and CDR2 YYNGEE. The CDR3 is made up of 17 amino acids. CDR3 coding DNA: TGTGCCAGCAGCGGCCGAGGGGGAAACAGGGCCACAGATACGCAGTATTTT. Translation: CASSGRGGNRATDTQYF.

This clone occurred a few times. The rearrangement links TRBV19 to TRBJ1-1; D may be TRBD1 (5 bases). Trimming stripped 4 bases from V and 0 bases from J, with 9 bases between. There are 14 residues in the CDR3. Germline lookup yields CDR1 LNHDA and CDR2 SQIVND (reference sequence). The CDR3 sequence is CASSRQSMNTEAFF. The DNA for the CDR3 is TGTGCCAGTAGTAGACAGAGCATGAACACTGAAGCTTTCTTT. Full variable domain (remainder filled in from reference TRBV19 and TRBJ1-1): DGGITQSPKYLFRKEGQNVTLSCEQNLNHDAMYWYRQDPGQGLRLIYYSQIVNDFQKGDIAEGYSVSREKKESFPLTVTSAQKNPTAFYLCASSRQSMNTEAFFGQGTRLTVV.

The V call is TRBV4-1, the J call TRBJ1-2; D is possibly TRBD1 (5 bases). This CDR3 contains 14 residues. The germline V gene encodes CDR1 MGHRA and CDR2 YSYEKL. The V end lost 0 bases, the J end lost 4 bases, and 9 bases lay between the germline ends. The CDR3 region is CASSQETARYGYTF. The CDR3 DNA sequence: TGCGCCAGCAGCCAAGAGACAGCTCGCTATGGCTACACCTTC.

For the CDR3, the DNA is TGTGCCTGGACGGTGTCGACAGGCAGCTATGGCTACACCTTC. Its translation is CAWTVSTGSYGYTF. The gene calls are TRBV30 and TRBJ1-2, with D maybe TRBD1 (6 bases). The CDR3 is made up of 14 amino acids. V was shortened by 4 bases and J by 4 bases, with 16 bases between the two germline ends. Germline V CDR1 and CDR2: GTSNPN, SVGIG (reference sequence).

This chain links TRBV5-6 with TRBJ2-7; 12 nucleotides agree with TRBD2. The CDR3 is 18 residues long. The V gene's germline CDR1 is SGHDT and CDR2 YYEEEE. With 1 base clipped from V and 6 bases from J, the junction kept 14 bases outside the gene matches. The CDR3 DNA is TGTGCCAGCAGCTTGTGGTCTAGCGGGAGGGCCGGGCTCAGCGAGCAGTACGTC. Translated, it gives CASSLWSSGRAGLSEQYV.

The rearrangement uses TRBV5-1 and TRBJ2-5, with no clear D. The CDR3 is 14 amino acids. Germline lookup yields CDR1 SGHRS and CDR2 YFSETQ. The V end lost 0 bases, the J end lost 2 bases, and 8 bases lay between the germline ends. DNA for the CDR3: TGCGCCAGCAGCTTGGGCGGCACACAAGAGACCCAGTACTTC. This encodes CASSLGGTQETQYF.

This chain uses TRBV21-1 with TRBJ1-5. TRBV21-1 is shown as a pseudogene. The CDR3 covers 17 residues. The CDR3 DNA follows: TGTGCCAGCAGCAAAGCAGGAGGTTGGCGGGGTAGTCAGCCCCAGCATTTT. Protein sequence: CASSKAGGWRGSQPQHF.

The CDR3 DNA reads as TGTGCCAGCAGTACCGACAGGGGGCCGGATTACGAGCAGTACTTC. Protein product: CASSTDRGPDYEQYF. The chain joins TRBV28 to TRBJ2-7; 10 bases are shared with TRBD1. This CDR3 has 15 residues. V was pared by 5 bases and J by 4 bases, with 8 bases of the junction left unmatched. Per germline, CDR1 MDHEN and CDR2 SYDVKM.

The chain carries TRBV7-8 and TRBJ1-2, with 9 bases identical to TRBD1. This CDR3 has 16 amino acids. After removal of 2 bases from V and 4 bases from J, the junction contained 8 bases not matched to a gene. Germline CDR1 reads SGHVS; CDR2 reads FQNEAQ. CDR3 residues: CASSLHRDRVSYGYTF. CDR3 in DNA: TGTGCCAGCAGCTTACACCGGGACAGGGTGTCCTATGGCTACACCTTC.

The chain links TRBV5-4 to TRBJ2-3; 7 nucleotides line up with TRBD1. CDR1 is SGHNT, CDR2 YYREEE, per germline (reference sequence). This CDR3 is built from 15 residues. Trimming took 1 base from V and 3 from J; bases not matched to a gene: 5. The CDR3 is CASSLRQGRTDTQYF. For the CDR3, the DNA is TGTGCCAGCAGCTTGAGACAGGGAAGGACAGATACGCAGTATTTT. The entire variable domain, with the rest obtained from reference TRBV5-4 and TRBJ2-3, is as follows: ETGVTQSPTHLIKTRGQQVTLRCSSQSGHNTVSWYQQALGQGPQFIFQYYREEENGRGNFPPRFSGLQFPNYSSELNVNALELDDSALYLCASSLRQGRTDTQYFGPGTRLTVL.

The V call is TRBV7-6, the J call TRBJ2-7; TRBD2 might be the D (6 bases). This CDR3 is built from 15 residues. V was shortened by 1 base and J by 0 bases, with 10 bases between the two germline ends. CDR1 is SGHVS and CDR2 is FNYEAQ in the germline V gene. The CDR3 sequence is CASSLVRGLSYEQYF. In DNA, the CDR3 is TGTGCCAGCAGCTTAGTGAGGGGACTCTCCTACGAGCAGTACTTC.

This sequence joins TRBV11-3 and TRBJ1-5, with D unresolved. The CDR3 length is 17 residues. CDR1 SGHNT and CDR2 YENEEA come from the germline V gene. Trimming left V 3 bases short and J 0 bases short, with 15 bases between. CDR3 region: CASSFIARILSNQPQHF. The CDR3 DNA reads TGTGCCAGCAGCTTTATCGCGCGCATACTTAGCAATCAGCCCCAGCATTTT.

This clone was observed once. Written as DNA, the CDR3 is TGCGCCAGCAGCCAACCCAGGGTCTCCTACGAGCAGTACTTC. Its translation is CASSQPRVSYEQYF. The chain has TRBV4-1 and TRBJ2-7; D might be TRBD1 (5 bases). V shed 2 bases and J shed 0 bases, with 8 bases lying between them. CDR3 size: 14 residues. Per the germline V gene, CDR1 is MGHRA and CDR2 is YSYEKL.

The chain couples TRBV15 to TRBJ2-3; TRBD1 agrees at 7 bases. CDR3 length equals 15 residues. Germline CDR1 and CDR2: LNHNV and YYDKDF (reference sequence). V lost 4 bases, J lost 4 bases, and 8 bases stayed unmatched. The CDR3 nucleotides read TGTGCCACCAGCACCGTCGATCAGGGGGCAGATACGCAGTATTTT. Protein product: CATSTVDQGADTQYF.